Each of the 9 T cell receptor beta chains below was sequenced from the same sample in a study of cytomegalovirus exposure and HLA in healthy donors. The protocol was immunoSEQ multiplex PCR, while the TCRdb copy is restricted to in-frame clones and leaves out a portion. The table shows fewer than 140,000 clones, with 88% occurring only once. The material sequenced was PBMCs. These receptor sequences come from a young woman in good health and CMV-seropositive.

The chain employs TRBV9 and TRBJ2-5, with a possible D match to TRBD1 (5 bases). Germline CDR1 and CDR2: SGDLS and YYNGEE. V was pared by 4 bases and J by 3 bases, with 10 bases between. The CDR3 consists of 13 residues. CDR3 nucleotides: TGTGCCAGCAGCCCTGACAGAGAAGAGACCCAGTACTTC. Residues: CASSPDREETQYF.

This sequence joins TRBV27 and TRBJ2-1; 9 nucleotides align to TRBD2. CDR3 length: 16 residues. Germline V gene sequence: CDR1 MNHEY, CDR2 SMNVEV (reference sequence). The V segment lost 6 bases and the J segment 4 bases; nucleotides outside the gene matches: 10. CDR3 region: CASRPGGGALYNEQFF. In DNA, the CDR3 is TGTGCCAGCAGACCAGGCGGGGGGGCCCTTTACAATGAGCAGTTCTTC.

In this sample, this clone turned up a few times. V gene TRBV12-5 combines with J gene TRBJ1-6; 10 bases fit TRBD1. This CDR3 spans 15 amino acids. Germline V lookup: CDR1 LGHNT, CDR2 FRNRAP. CDR3 in amino acids: CVLGWGQGNGSPLHF. The CDR3 bases are TGTGTCTTAGGATGGGGACAGGGGAATGGGTCACCCCTCCACTTT.

The rearrangement links TRBV6-6 to TRBJ1-5, with TRBD1 as a possible D gene (6 bases). Deletions cut 7 bases from V and 7 bases from J, with 11 bases between. The CDR3 extends over 12 amino acids. CDR1 MNHNY and CDR2 SVGAGI come from the germline V gene (reference sequence). The CDR3, as DNA: TGTGCCAGCAATTCAGGGGAACAGCCCCAGCATTTT. This translates into CASNSGEQPQHF.

This chain joins TRBV7-2 and TRBJ2-3; D gene unclear. The CDR3 contains 14 residues. Trimming shortened V by 6 bases and J by 4 bases, and 14 bases separated the two germline ends. The germline CDR1 and CDR2 sequences are SGHTA and FQGNSA. For the CDR3, the DNA is TGTGCCAGCAGATCCGCGAGTCCTGCAGATACGCAGTATTTT. It translates to CASRSASPADTQYF.

The rearrangement links TRBV28 to TRBJ1-1; 7 bases agree with TRBD1. The CDR3 runs to 13 residues. With V trimmed by 8 bases and J by 5 bases, 8 bases remained unmatched. Germline loops: CDR1 MDHEN, CDR2 SYDVKM. The CDR3 here is CASRGTGATEAFF. CDR3 nucleotides: TGTGCCAGCCGGGGAACAGGGGCTACTGAAGCTTTCTTT.

The chain carries TRBV6-5 and TRBJ2-3, with D possibly TRBD1 on 5 matching bases. The germline gives CDR1 MNHEY, CDR2 SVGAGI. The CDR3 is 15 residues long. The ends were cut back, 0 bases at V and 3 bases at J, with 10 bases in the middle. This CDR3 is CASSYSAGLTDTQYF. The CDR3, as DNA: TGTGCCAGCAGTTACTCGGCAGGGCTTACAGATACGCAGTATTTT.

The chain employs TRBV7-9 and TRBJ2-7; D is perhaps TRBD2 (5 bases). Germline loops: CDR1 SEHNR, CDR2 FQNEAQ (reference sequence). Trimming took 4 bases from V and 6 from J, leaving 13 bases between them. The CDR3 has 13 residues. The chain's CDR3 is CASSSPGIIEQYF. The CDR3 region has the DNA TGTGCCAGCAGCTCTCCGGGAATAATCGAGCAGTACTTC.

The chain couples TRBV29-1 to TRBJ1-2, with a possible D match to TRBD1 (6 bases). V dropped 4 bases and J dropped 2 bases, with 8 bases sitting between them. CDR1 SQVTM and CDR2 ANQGSEA come from the germline V gene. The CDR3 is made up of 12 amino acids. This CDR3 is CSVAGQNYGYTF. The DNA of the CDR3 is TGCAGCGTTGCCGGACAGAACTATGGCTACACCTTC. Combining the CDR3 with reference TRBV29-1 and TRBJ1-2 gives the whole variable domain SAVISQKPSRDICQRGTSLTIQCQVDSQVTMMFWYRQQPGQSLTLIATANQGSEATYESGFVIDKFPISRPNLTFSTLTVSNMSPEDSSIYLCSVAGQNYGYTFGSGTRLTVV.